Presented here are 17 T cell receptor beta chains from one specimen sequenced in a study of early T cells in non-severe SARS-CoV-2 infection. TCRdb itself ran the 5' RACE reads through MiXCR, one entry per CDR3 protein. The sample records roughly 9,200 distinct CDR3 sequences, more than 4.5% being singletons. The sequenced sample was whole blood. All receptors come from an adult who was a healthcare worker with PCR-confirmed SARS-CoV-2 infection or an uninfected control (not recorded which).

This clonotype was seen many times. The rearrangement uses TRBV6-6 and TRBJ1-5; TRBD1 agrees at 9 bases. The germline CDR1 and CDR2 sequences are MNHNY and SVGAGI (reference sequence). V gave up 6 bases and J gave up 1 base; unmatched junction bases: 13. The CDR3 length is 18 residues. Here the CDR3 reads CASRPTGGGVLSNQPQHF. In DNA, the CDR3 is TGTGCCAGCAGACCGACAGGGGGAGGAGTTCTGAGCAATCAGCCCCAGCATTTT.

This clonotype was seen ten or more times. The chain joins TRBV5-1 to TRBJ2-7; TRBD1 matches 11 bases. Looked up from germline, CDR1 is SGHRS and CDR2 is YFSETQ. J gave up 5 bases and V 4 bases, and 2 bases lay outside the gene matches. The CDR3 is 13 residues long. CDR3 sequence (DNA): TGCGCCAGCAGCAAGGACAGGGGGCACGAGCAGTACGTC. Amino acids: CASSKDRGHEQYV.

In its sample, this clonotype was seen many times. V gene TRBV11-3 combines with J gene TRBJ2-1; D unclear. V shed 4 bases and J shed 6 bases, with 13 bases lying between them. There are 14 residues in the CDR3. The germline V gene encodes CDR1 SGHNT and CDR2 YENEEA. CDR3 amino acids: CASSWRRLGNEQFF. In DNA, the CDR3 is TGTGCCAGCAGCTGGCGCCGGTTAGGCAATGAGCAGTTCTTC.

This clonotype was detected ten times or more. The genes are TRBV6-5 and TRBJ1-5, with D possibly matching TRBD1 (5 bases). The ends were cut back, 7 bases at V and 0 bases at J, with 13 bases in the middle. The CDR3 runs 15 residues. Germline V lookup: CDR1 MNHEY, CDR2 SVGAGI. In DNA form, the CDR3 reads TGTGCCAGCACCCCGGGGGGGTATAGCAATCAGCCCCAGCATTTT. This translates into CASTPGGYSNQPQHF.

This clonotype was observed at least ten times. V gene TRBV5-1 combines with J gene TRBJ2-7; 13 positions match TRBD2. The CDR3 has 15 residues. V trimming: 4 bases; J trimming: 4 bases; junction bases outside the gene matches: 5. In germline, CDR1 is SGHRS, CDR2 YFSETQ. The CDR3 reads CASSPGLAGTYEQYF. The CDR3 DNA follows: TGCGCCAGCAGCCCGGGACTAGCGGGGACGTACGAGCAGTACTTC.

This clonotype was recorded a few times. V and J are TRBV5-6 and TRBJ1-2, with D maybe TRBD1 (6 bases). V gave up 3 bases and J gave up 4 bases, with 10 bases separating them. Per germline, CDR1 SGHDT and CDR2 YYEEEE. The CDR3 sequence is 13 residues long. This CDR3 is CASSSDRIYGYTF. CDR3 in DNA: TGTGCCAGCAGCTCTGACAGGATCTATGGCTACACCTTC.

This clonotype qualifies as medium-sized (0.01 to 0.1%). This chain connects TRBV20-1 to TRBJ1-5; 7 nucleotides line up with TRBD1. Trimming removed 1 base from V and 7 bases from J; junction bases left unmatched: 19. Germline V CDR1 and CDR2: DFQATT, SNEGSKA (reference sequence). The CDR3 extends over 18 amino acids. The CDR3 bases are TGCAGTGCTAGAGGCCCGGACAGGAAAGCGTTTGACCTGCAGCCCCAGCATTTT. As protein: CSARGPDRKAFDLQPQHF.

This clonotype is labeled medium-sized. The V and J genes are TRBV5-6 and TRBJ2-1; D may correspond to TRBD1 or TRBD2 (5 bases each). This CDR3 has 14 residues. V lost 0 bases, J lost 8 bases, and 12 bases lay in between. The germline CDR1 and CDR2 sequences are SGHDT and YYEEEE. The CDR3 DNA sequence: TGTGCCAGCAGCTTGGGGGACCTGAGGTATGAGCAGTTCTTC. This sequence encodes CASSLGDLRYEQFF. The complete variable domain, with remaining parts taken from reference TRBV5-6 and TRBJ2-1, reads DAGVTQSPTHLIKTRGQQVTLRCSPKSGHDTVSWYQQALGQGPQFIFQYYEEEERQRGNFPDRFSGHQFPNYSSELNVNALLLGDSALYLCASSLGDLRYEQFFGPGTRLTVL.

By sample fraction, this clonotype is medium-sized (0.01 to 0.1%). The chain joins TRBV19 to TRBJ2-7; D may correspond to TRBD1 or TRBD2 (5 bases each). V was pared by 4 bases and J by 5 bases, with 12 bases between. The CDR3 loop spans 13 amino acids. Germline CDR1 reads LNHDA; CDR2 reads SQIVND (reference sequence). The CDR3 loop is CASSRTGAHEQYF. DNA of the CDR3: TGTGCCAGTAGTAGGACTGGGGCGCACGAGCAGTACTTC.

The table lists this clonotype with many counts. This chain connects TRBV28 to TRBJ1-5; D may be TRBD1 (6 bases). The CDR3 contains 12 residues. Germline loops: CDR1 MDHEN, CDR2 SYDVKM. V was shortened by 6 bases and J by 7 bases, with 10 bases between the two germline ends. The CDR3 is CASRGGIQPQHF. The CDR3 nucleotides are TGTGCCAGCAGGGGGGGCATCCAGCCCCAGCATTTT.

This clonotype is classed as medium-sized. The chain employs TRBV18 and TRBJ2-1, with 9 bases lining up with TRBD2. The CDR3 spans 16 residues. The J segment lost 4 bases and the V segment lost 2 bases, leaving 6 bases of the junction unmatched. Germline CDR1 reads KGHSH; CDR2 reads LQKENI. The DNA of the CDR3 is TGTGCCAGCTCACCAGTAGCGGGAGATACTTACAATGAGCAGTTCTTC. Its protein is CASSPVAGDTYNEQFF.

The V gene is TRBV7-9, the J gene TRBJ1-1; a weak D match, TRBD1 (6 bases). V was trimmed by 4 bases and J by 0 bases, leaving 12 bases between them. This CDR3 contains 15 residues. Germline CDR1 SEHNR, CDR2 FQNEAQ (reference sequence). The CDR3 region has the DNA TGTGCCAGCAGCTATACAGGGCGAATGAACACTGAAGCTTTCTTT. Protein product: CASSYTGRMNTEAFF.

By its share, this clonotype is medium-sized (0.01 to 0.1%). This chain connects TRBV9 to TRBJ2-5, with a weak D call TRBD1 (6 bases). The CDR3 loop spans 15 amino acids. The V end lost 6 bases, the J end lost 5 bases, and 20 bases lay between the germline ends. The germline gives CDR1 SGDLS, CDR2 YYNGEE. CDR3 loop: CASTRNGGVGETQYF. DNA for the CDR3: TGTGCCAGCACCCGTAATGGGGGCGTCGGGGAGACCCAGTACTTC. Together with reference TRBV9 and TRBJ2-5, the CDR3 gives the full variable domain: DSGVTQTPKHLITATGQRVTLRCSPRSGDLSVYWYQQSLDQGLQFLIQYYNGEERAKGNILERFSAQQFPDLHSELNLSSLELGDSALYFCASTRNGGVGETQYFGPGTRLLVL.

In this sample, this clonotype turned up many times. The chain employs TRBV20-1 and TRBJ2-3; 12 bases agree with TRBD1. The germline gives CDR1 DFQATT, CDR2 SNEGSKA (reference sequence). Trimming cost V 6 bases and J 6 bases; bases outside gene matches: 13. The CDR3 is 16 amino acids. DNA of the CDR3: TGCAGTGCCACACCCCCGGGACAGGGGGCAGGTGATACGCAGTATTTT. It is translated as CSATPPGQGAGDTQYF.

This clonotype is judged medium-sized. The genes are TRBV7-2 and TRBJ2-7, with 9 bases fitting TRBD2. This CDR3 comprises 15 residues. CDR1 SGHTA and CDR2 FQGNSA come from the germline V gene. V lost 5 bases and J lost 0; bases outside the gene matches: 5. The CDR3 here is CASSLGLAVSYEQYF. The CDR3 coding sequence is TGTGCCAGCAGCCTGGGACTAGCAGTCTCCTACGAGCAGTACTTC.

By share of the sample, this clonotype is medium-sized (0.01 to 0.1%). This rearrangement joins TRBV6-4 to TRBJ2-1; 9 nucleotides match TRBD2. This CDR3 spans 15 amino acids. Germline V gene sequence: CDR1 MRHNA, CDR2 SNTAGT. J lost 8 bases, V lost 3 bases, and 8 bases had no gene match. In DNA form, the CDR3 reads TGTGCCAGCAGTGAGGGTTTAGCGGGAGTTTATGAGCAGTTCTTC. Translating gives CASSEGLAGVYEQFF.

This clonotype was recorded many times. The gene calls are TRBV7-9 and TRBJ2-4, with no clear D. The CDR3 length is 15 residues. Trimming left V 7 bases short and J 0 bases short, with 13 bases between. Per germline, CDR1 SEHNR and CDR2 FQNEAQ (reference sequence). The CDR3 loop reads CASTHTTTAKNIQYF. The CDR3 DNA reads TGTGCCAGCACCCATACAACGACAGCCAAAAACATTCAGTACTTC.